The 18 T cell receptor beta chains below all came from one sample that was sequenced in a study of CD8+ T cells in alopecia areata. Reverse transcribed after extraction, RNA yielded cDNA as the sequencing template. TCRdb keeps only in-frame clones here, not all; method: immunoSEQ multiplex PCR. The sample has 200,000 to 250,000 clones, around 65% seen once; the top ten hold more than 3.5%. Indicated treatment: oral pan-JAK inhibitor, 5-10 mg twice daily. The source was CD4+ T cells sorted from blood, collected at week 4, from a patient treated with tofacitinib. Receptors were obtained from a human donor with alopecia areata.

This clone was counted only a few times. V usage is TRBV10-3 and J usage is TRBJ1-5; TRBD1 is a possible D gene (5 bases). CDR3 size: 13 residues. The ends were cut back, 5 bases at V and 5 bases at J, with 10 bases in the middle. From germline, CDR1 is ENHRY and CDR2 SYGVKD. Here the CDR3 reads CAISIDSYQPQHF. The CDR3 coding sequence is TGTGCCATCAGTATCGACAGTTATCAGCCCCAGCATTTT.

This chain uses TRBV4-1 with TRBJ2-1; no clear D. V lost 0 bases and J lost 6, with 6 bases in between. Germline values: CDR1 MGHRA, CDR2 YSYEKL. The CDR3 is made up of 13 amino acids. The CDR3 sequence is CASSQERLNEQFF. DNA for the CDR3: TGCGCCAGCAGCCAAGAACGCCTCAATGAGCAGTTCTTC.

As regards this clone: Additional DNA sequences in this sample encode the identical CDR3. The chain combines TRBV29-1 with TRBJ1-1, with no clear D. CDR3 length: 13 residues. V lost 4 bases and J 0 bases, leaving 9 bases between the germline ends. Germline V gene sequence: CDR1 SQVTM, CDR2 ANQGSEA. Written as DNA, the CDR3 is TGCAGCGTTGGCTCAGGAGTGAACACTGAAGCTTTCTTT. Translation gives CSVGSGVNTEAFF. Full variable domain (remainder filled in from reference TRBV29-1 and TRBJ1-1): SAVISQKPSRDICQRGTSLTIQCQVDSQVTMMFWYRQQPGQSLTLIATANQGSEATYESGFVIDKFPISRPNLTFSTLTVSNMSPEDSSIYLCSVGSGVNTEAFFGQGTRLTVV.

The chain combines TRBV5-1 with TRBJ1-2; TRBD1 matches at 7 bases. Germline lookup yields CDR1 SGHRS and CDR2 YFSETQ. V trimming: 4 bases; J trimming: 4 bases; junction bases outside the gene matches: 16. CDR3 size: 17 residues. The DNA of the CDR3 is TGCGCCAGCAGCCCTTCTCCGAACCGGGACAGCCTCTATGGCTACACCTTC. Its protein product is CASSPSPNRDSLYGYTF.

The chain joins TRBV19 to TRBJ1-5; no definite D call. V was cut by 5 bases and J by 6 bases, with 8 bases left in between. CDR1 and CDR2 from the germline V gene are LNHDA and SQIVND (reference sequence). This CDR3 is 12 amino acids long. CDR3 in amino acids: CASSDQSQPQHF. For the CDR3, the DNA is TGTGCCAGTAGTGACCAAAGTCAGCCCCAGCATTTT.

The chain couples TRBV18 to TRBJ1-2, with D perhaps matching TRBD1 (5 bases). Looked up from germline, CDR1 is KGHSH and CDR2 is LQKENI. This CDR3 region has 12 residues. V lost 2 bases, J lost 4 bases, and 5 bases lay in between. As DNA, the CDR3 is TGTGCCAGCTCACCAGGGGGCTATGGCTACACCTTC. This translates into CASSPGGYGYTF.

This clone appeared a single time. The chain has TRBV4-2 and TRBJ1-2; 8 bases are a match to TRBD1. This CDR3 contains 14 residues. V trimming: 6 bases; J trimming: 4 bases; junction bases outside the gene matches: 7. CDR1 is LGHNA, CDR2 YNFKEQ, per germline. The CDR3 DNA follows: TGTGCCAGCAGTCCCGGACAGGGCGTCTATGGCTACACCTTC. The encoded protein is CASSPGQGVYGYTF.

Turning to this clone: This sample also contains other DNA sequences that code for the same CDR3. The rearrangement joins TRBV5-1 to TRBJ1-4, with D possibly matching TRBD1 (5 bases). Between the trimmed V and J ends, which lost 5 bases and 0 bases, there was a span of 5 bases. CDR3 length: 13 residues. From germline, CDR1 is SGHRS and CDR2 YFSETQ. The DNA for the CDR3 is TGCGCCAGCAGGACAGCAACTAATGAAAAACTGTTTTTT. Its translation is CASRTATNEKLFF.

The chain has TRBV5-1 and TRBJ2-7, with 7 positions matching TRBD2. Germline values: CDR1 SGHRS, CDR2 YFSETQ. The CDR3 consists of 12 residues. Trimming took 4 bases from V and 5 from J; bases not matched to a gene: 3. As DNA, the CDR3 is TGCGCCAGCAGCCCCGGGGGGAACGAGCAGTACTTC. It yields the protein CASSPGGNEQYF. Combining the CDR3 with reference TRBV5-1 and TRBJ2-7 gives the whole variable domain KAGVTQTPRYLIKTRGQQVTLSCSPISGHRSVSWYQQTPGQGLQFLFEYFSETQRNKGNFPGRFSGRQFSNSRSEMNVSTLELGDSALYLCASSPGGNEQYFGPGTRLTVT.

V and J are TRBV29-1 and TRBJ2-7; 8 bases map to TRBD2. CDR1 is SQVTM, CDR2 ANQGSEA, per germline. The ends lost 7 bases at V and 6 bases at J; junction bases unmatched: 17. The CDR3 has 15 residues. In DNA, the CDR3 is TGCAGCGCCTCGGGAGGGAGAAAGGAACTACGCGAGCAGTACTTC. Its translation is CSASGGRKELREQYF.

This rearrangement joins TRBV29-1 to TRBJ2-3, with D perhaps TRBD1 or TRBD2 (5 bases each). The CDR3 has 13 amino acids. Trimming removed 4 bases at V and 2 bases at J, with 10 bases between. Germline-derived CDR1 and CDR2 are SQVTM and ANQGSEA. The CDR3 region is CSVVGGFTDTQYF. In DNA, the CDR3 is TGCAGCGTTGTTGGGGGTTTCACAGATACGCAGTATTTT.

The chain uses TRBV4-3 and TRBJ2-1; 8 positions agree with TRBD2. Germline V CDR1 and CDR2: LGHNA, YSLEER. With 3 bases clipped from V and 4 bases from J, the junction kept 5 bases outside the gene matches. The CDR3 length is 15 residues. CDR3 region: CASSHLGGGYNEQFF. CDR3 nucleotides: TGCGCCAGCAGCCACCTCGGCGGGGGGTACAATGAGCAGTTCTTC.

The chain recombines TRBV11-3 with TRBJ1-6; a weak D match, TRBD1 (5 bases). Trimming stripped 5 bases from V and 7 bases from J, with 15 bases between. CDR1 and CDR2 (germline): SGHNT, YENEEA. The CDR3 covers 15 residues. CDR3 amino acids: CASSRTGTINSPLHF. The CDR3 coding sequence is TGTGCCAGCAGCCGGACCGGGACCATAAATTCACCCCTCCACTTT.

The CDR3 reads CASSQELRGSQPQHF. DNA of the CDR3: TGCGCCAGCAGCCAAGAATTAAGGGGGAGTCAGCCCCAGCATTTT. The chain is built from TRBV4-3 and TRBJ1-5; a weak D match, TRBD1 (6 bases). The V end lost 0 bases, the J end lost 6 bases, and 12 bases lay between the germline ends. The CDR3 covers 15 residues. The germline gives CDR1 LGHNA, CDR2 YSLEER.

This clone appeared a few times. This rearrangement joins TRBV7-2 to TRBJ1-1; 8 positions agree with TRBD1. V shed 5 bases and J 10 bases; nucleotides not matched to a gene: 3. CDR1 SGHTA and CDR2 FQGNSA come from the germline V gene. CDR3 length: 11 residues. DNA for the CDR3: TGTGCCAGCAGCCGCACAGGGGGAGCTTTCTTT. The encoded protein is CASSRTGGAFF.

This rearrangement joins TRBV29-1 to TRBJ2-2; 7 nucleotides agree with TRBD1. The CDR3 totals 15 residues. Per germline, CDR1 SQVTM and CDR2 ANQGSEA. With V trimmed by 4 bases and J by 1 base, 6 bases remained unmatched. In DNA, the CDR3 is TGCAGCGTTGCGCGACAGGGCCTGAACACCGGGGAGCTGTTTTTT. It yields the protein CSVARQGLNTGELFF.

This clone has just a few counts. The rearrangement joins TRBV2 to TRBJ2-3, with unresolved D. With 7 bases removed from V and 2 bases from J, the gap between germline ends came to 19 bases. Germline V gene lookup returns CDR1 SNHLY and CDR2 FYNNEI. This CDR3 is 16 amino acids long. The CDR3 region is CASNFPTRTATDTQYF. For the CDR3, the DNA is TGTGCCAGCAACTTTCCTACTCGTACCGCCACAGATACGCAGTATTTT.

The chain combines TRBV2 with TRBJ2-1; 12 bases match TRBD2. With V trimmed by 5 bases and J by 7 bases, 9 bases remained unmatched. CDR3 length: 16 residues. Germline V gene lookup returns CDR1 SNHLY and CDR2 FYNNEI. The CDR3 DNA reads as TGTGCCAGCAGTCTAACTAGCGGGGGGCGCGGGAATGAGCAGTTCTTC. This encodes CASSLTSGGRGNEQFF.